A selection of T cell receptor beta chains follows, all from one sample in a study of cytomegalovirus exposure and HLA in healthy donors. Data came from immunoSEQ multiplex PCR; TCRdb stores just in-frame clones and leaves some out. Of about 200,000 clones in the sample, around 81% were seen once. The sample comprised PBMCs. The receptors shown here come from a man aged 30-40 years in good health and CMV-seronegative. CDR3s include the opening cysteine and the closing phenylalanine or tryptophan. Each record gives: J gene, V gene, clone size, CDR3 protein. The size entry is marked missing in some rows and otherwise reads once, few, many or a size class.

TRBJ2-7,TRBV5-1,NA,CASTRLEGLTYEQYF
TRBJ2-5,TRBV11-1,NA,CASSFTGGENRTQYF
TRBJ2-7,TRBV5-6,NA,CASSLTGSKDEQYF
TRBJ2-7,TRBV6-1,few,CASSLYTTGNGEQYF
TRBJ2-3,TRBV9,NA,CASSILAEPTDTQYF
TRBJ2-1,TRBV7-9,NA,CASSSQINNEQFF
TRBJ2-1,TRBV19,NA,CASSRILAGVEQFF
TRBJ2-2,TRBV19,NA,CASSIAGVLMTGELFF
TRBJ2-7,TRBV11-2,NA,CASSSLKYNYEQYF
TRBJ2-6,TRBV5-1,few,CASSLESRGANVLTF
TRBJ2-3,TRBV12-5,NA,CASAVTDTQYF